These 13 T cell receptor beta chains were sequenced from one sample in a study of cytomegalovirus exposure and HLA in healthy donors. The primer mix had 60 Vbeta and 13 Jbeta primers. The data were produced by immunoSEQ multiplex PCR, yet TCRdb's version contains in-frame clones alone and is incomplete. The sample lists 85,000 to 95,000 clones, over 60% occurring once. Input material: PBMCs. The source is a man aged 30 to 45 in good health and CMV-seropositive.

This chain links TRBV6-5 with TRBJ2-5; 10 nucleotides line up with TRBD2. Trimming at V came to 6 bases and at J to 6 bases, leaving 7 bases not matched to a gene. CDR3 length equals 14 residues. From germline, CDR1 is MNHEY and CDR2 SVGAGI. For the CDR3, the DNA is TGTGCCAGCAGCCCGGGTAGCGGGAGGCAGACCCAGTACTTC. It translates to CASSPGSGRQTQYF.

CDR3 sequence reads: CASSLTPTYEQYF. The CDR3 DNA reads TGTGCCAGCAGCTTGACACCAACCTACGAGCAGTACTTC. V usage is TRBV7-8 and J usage is TRBJ2-7; D is unresolved. Germline V gene data show CDR1 as SGHVS and CDR2 as FQNEAQ. Between the trimmed V and J ends, which lost 3 bases and 2 bases, there was a span of 8 bases. The length of the CDR3 is 13 residues.

Comment on this clone: The junction departs from the called germline gene at one end, perhaps through a read error. The J gene is TRBJ2-2, the V gene TRBV9; the D gene is possibly TRBD2 (6 bases). The CDR3 is 16 amino acids. The germline V gene encodes CDR1 SGDLS and CDR2 YYNGEE. The CDR3 region has the DNA TGTGCCAGCAGCGCTCCCATTGGACTTTTCACCGGGGGGCTGTTTTTT. Translated: CASSAPIGLFTGGLFF.

V gene TRBV4-2 combines with J gene TRBJ2-1; 7 bases are shared with TRBD2. V lost 4 bases and J lost 7; bases outside the gene matches: 7. This CDR3 contains 14 residues. Germline lookup yields CDR1 LGHNA and CDR2 YNFKEQ. CDR3 residues: CASSLVGGSNEQFF. CDR3 nucleotide sequence: TGTGCCAGCAGCCTAGTAGGCGGGAGTAATGAGCAGTTCTTC.

This clone was seen a handful of times. This chain uses TRBV28 with TRBJ1-1; 11 positions agree with TRBD1. With 11 bases clipped from V and 4 bases from J, the junction kept 6 bases outside the gene matches. The CDR3 sequence is 13 residues long. Germline V CDR1 and CDR2: MDHEN, SYDVKM. The CDR3 nucleotides are TGTGCCCTCGGGGACAGGGGGTTCACTGAAGCTTTCTTT. As protein: CALGDRGFTEAFF.

The chain recombines TRBV13 with TRBJ1-3, with D unresolved. Germline V lookup: CDR1 PRHDT, CDR2 FYEKMQ (reference sequence). V was cut by 0 bases and J by 4 bases, with 10 bases left in between. This CDR3 has 15 residues. The DNA of the CDR3 is TGTGCCAGCAGCTTAGGAGCGGTAGACGGAAACACCATATATTTT. Amino acid sequence: CASSLGAVDGNTIYF.

V and J are TRBV5-1 and TRBJ2-1, with TRBD2 matching over 7 bases. V was pared by 2 bases and J by 8 bases, with 4 bases of the junction left unmatched. Germline lookup yields CDR1 SGHRS and CDR2 YFSETQ. This CDR3 has 13 residues. The CDR3 region has the DNA TGCGCCAGCAGCTTAGCGGGAATGGATGAGCAGTTCTTC. It codes for CASSLAGMDEQFF.

The count of this clone is one. The rearrangement uses TRBV19 and TRBJ2-1; 12 bases match TRBD2. Germline CDR1 is LNHDA and CDR2 is SQIVND (reference sequence). Unmatched junction bases numbered 6, after V lost 6 bases and J lost 6 bases. The CDR3 is 15 residues long. As DNA, the CDR3 is TGTGCCAGTAGCTCAGGGACTAGCGGGTCCAATGAGCAGTTCTTC. Protein: CASSSGTSGSNEQFF.

The V call is TRBV11-3, the J call TRBJ2-1, with 7 bases identical to TRBD1. Losses at the gene ends were 4 bases for V and 4 bases for J; bases not matched to a gene: 7. The CDR3 is made up of 15 amino acids. Per the germline V gene, CDR1 is SGHNT and CDR2 is YENEEA. The CDR3 DNA reads as TGTGCCAGCAGCTCGACAGGGATTGGGTACAATGAGCAGTTCTTC. Translated: CASSSTGIGYNEQFF.

The chain couples TRBV2 to TRBJ2-1; 12 positions match TRBD2. V shed 4 bases, J shed 8 bases, and the junction held 6 bases outside the gene matches. Germline CDR1 is SNHLY and CDR2 is FYNNEI. The CDR3 has 15 amino acids. CDR3 coding DNA: TGTGCCAGCAGTGTCGGGCTAGCGGGAGGGCATGAGCAGTTCTTC. This translates into CASSVGLAGGHEQFF.

J is TRBJ2-7 and V is TRBV10-3; TRBD2 aligns across 11 bases. This CDR3 is 15 amino acids long. CDR1 and CDR2 from the germline V gene are ENHRY and SYGVKD. Losses at the gene ends were 3 bases for V and 3 bases for J; bases not matched to a gene: 4. The CDR3 here is CAISDSLAGGYEQYV. Written as DNA, the CDR3 is TGTGCCATCAGTGATAGTCTAGCGGGGGGCTACGAGCAGTACGTC.

The chain couples TRBV5-4 to TRBJ1-2; D not certain. Trimming pared 3 bases from V and 7 bases from J, leaving 16 bases between. The CDR3 contains 14 residues. Germline CDR1 SGHNT, CDR2 YYREEE (reference sequence). CDR3 region: CASSWGSGNGGYTF. CDR3 DNA sequence: TGTGCCAGCAGCTGGGGTTCGGGGAACGGTGGCTACACCTTC.

There are a few counts of this clone. The chain recombines TRBV30 with TRBJ1-5, with TRBD1 as a possible D gene (5 bases). The V end lost 3 bases, the J end lost 6 bases, and 12 bases lay between the germline ends. CDR1 and CDR2 from the germline V gene are GTSNPN and SVGIG (reference sequence). The CDR3 runs 13 residues. DNA of the CDR3: TGTGCCTGGAGAGGGGACTATGGTCAGCCCCAGCATTTT. This sequence encodes CAWRGDYGQPQHF.